Below are 8 T cell receptor beta chains sequenced from a single sample in a study of blood T cell repertoires in COVID-19 (TCRdb year 2020). Library creation used the immunoSEQ multiplex PCR assay. The source is immuneACCESS, and TCRdb retained only in-frame sequences with V and J called. Part of the clones is not carried over; for the studies checked, unresolved V genes explain less than half of this, and the remainder is unexplained. In all, the sample holds hundreds of thousands of clones, and over 75% of those were seen once. The ten biggest clones cover around 9.5% of the sample. Sample: PBMCs or T cells enriched from blood (not recorded which). All receptors come from a woman in her forties who had recovered from COVID-19.

V gene TRBV30 combines with J gene TRBJ1-2, with a tentative D call TRBD1 (5 bases). Germline CDR1 GTSNPN, CDR2 SVGIG (reference sequence). Between the trimmed V and J ends, which lost 7 bases and 8 bases, there was a span of 17 bases. The CDR3 totals 12 residues. The CDR3 DNA reads TGTGCCTCAACAGGCAGGGATGTAGGCTACACCTTC. It codes for CASTGRDVGYTF. The full variable domain, its missing parts supplied by reference TRBV30 and TRBJ1-2, is SQTIHQWPATLVQPVGSPLSLECTVEGTSNPNLYWYRQAAGRGLQLLFYSVGIGQISSEVPQNLSASRPQDRQFILSSKKLLLSDSGFYLCASTGRDVGYTFGSGTRLTVV.

The chain links TRBV7-3 to TRBJ1-5; unclear D gene. This CDR3 contains 13 residues. Looked up from germline, CDR1 is SGHTA and CDR2 is FQGTGA. V lost 5 bases and J lost 2, with 7 bases in between. The CDR3 protein is CASSPNRNQPQHF. The CDR3 DNA reads TGTGCCAGCAGCCCCAATCGCAATCAGCCCCAGCATTTT.

This chain links TRBV3-1 (or the pseudogene TRBV3-2) with TRBJ2-3, with TRBD2 matching 14 bases. V was clipped by 4 bases and J by 1 base; unmatched bases: 1. The CDR3 spans 16 residues. Germline V gene lookup returns CDR1 LGHDT and CDR2 YNNKEL (reference sequence). The DNA for the CDR3 is TGTGCCAGCAGCCCGGGACTAGCGGGGGGCACAGATACGCAGTATTTT. Translated, it gives CASSPGLAGGTDTQYF.

The chain employs TRBV9 and TRBJ2-5; D not certain. Trimming took off 0 bases at V and 2 bases at J, with 11 bases between the two ends. Germline values: CDR1 SGDLS, CDR2 YYNGEE. The CDR3 extends over 15 amino acids. The CDR3 DNA is TGTGCCAGCAGCGTAGCAGTCTCTAGACAAGAGACCCAGTACTTC. It specifies CASSVAVSRQETQYF.

The CDR3 here is CASSRRDQETQYF. The CDR3 DNA reads as TGTGCCAGCAGCCGGAGGGATCAAGAGACCCAGTACTTC. V usage is TRBV7-8 and J usage is TRBJ2-5, with a weak D call TRBD2 (6 bases). The CDR3 consists of 13 residues. Germline V gene data show CDR1 as SGHVS and CDR2 as FQNEAQ. V lost 5 bases, J lost 2 bases, and 9 bases lay in between.

This sequence joins TRBV5-6 and TRBJ1-5; 10 bases align to TRBD1. The CDR3 consists of 17 residues. From germline, CDR1 is SGHDT and CDR2 YYEEEE. Trimming cost V 2 bases and J 3 bases; bases outside gene matches: 8. CDR3 in amino acids: CASSFLGGQGNNQPQHF. CDR3 coding DNA: TGTGCCAGCAGCTTCCTAGGGGGACAGGGGAACAATCAGCCCCAGCATTTT.

V gene TRBV5-1 combines with J gene TRBJ2-7; 8 nucleotides line up with TRBD2. The CDR3 length is 14 residues. J lost 2 bases, V lost 4 bases, and 5 bases had no gene match. CDR1 is SGHRS, CDR2 YFSETQ, per germline. The CDR3 coding sequence is TGCGCCAGCAGCATTAGCGGGGATCCCTACGAGCAGTACTTC. Its protein is CASSISGDPYEQYF.

The rearrangement joins TRBV6-2 or TRBV6-3 to TRBJ2-1; 14 nucleotides match TRBD2. The CDR3 covers 16 residues. The V gene end was trimmed by 2 bases and the J gene end by 8 bases; junction bases not matched to a gene: 5. CDR1 is MNHEY and CDR2 is SVGEGT in the germline V gene. CDR3 residues: CASSYATSGGADEQFF. For the CDR3, the DNA is TGTGCCAGCAGTTACGCGACTAGCGGGGGGGCAGATGAGCAGTTCTTC.